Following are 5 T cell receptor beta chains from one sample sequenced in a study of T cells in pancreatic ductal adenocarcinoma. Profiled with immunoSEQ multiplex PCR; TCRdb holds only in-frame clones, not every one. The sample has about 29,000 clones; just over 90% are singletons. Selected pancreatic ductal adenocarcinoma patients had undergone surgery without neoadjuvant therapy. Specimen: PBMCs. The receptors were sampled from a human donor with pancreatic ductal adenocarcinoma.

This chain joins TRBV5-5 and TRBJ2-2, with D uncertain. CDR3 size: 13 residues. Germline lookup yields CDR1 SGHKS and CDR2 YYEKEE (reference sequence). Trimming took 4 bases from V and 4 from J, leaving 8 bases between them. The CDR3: CASSDGLTGELFF. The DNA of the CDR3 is TGTGCCAGCAGCGACGGGCTCACCGGGGAGCTGTTTTTT.

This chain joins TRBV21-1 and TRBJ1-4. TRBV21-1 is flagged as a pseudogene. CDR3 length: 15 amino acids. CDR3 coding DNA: TGTGCCAGCACCCCCCCTGAACGGAGGGGCGAAAAACTGTTTTTT. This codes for CASTPPERRGEKLFF.

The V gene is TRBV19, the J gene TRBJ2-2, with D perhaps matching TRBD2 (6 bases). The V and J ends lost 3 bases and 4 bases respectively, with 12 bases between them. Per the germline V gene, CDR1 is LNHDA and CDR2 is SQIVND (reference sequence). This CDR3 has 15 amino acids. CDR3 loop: CASSMVLGGTGELFF. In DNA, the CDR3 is TGTGCCAGTAGTATGGTGCTGGGGGGCACCGGGGAGCTGTTTTTT. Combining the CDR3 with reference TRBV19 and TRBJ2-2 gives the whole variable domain DGGITQSPKYLFRKEGQNVTLSCEQNLNHDAMYWYRQDPGQGLRLIYYSQIVNDFQKGDIAEGYSVSREKKESFPLTVTSAQKNPTAFYLCASSMVLGGTGELFFGEGSRLTVL.

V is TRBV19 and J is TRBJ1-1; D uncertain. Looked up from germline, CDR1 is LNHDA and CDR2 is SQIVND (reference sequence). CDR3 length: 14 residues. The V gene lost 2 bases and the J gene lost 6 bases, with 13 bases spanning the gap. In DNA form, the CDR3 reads TGTGCCAGTAGTATATATGCCCGAGAAGCTGAAGCTTTCTTT. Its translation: CASSIYAREAEAFF.

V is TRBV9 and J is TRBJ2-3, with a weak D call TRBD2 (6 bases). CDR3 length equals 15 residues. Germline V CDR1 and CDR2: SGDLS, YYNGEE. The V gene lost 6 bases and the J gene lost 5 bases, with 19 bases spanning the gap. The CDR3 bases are TGTGCCAGCAACCCCCTCAGCGGGCAGGTAGATACGCAGTATTTT. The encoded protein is CASNPLSGQVDTQYF. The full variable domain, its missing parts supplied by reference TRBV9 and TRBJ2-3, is DSGVTQTPKHLITATGQRVTLRCSPRSGDLSVYWYQQSLDQGLQFLIQYYNGEERAKGNILERFSAQQFPDLHSELNLSSLELGDSALYFCASNPLSGQVDTQYFGPGTRLTVL.